This T cell receptor (beta chain) was captured by sequencing in a study of a mutant IDH1 vaccine in newly diagnosed glioma. Study in general: Prior therapy was radiotherapy, temozolomide, or both; most received both.

Per the germline V gene, CDR1 is SGHNT and CDR2 is YYREEE (reference sequence). The length of the CDR3 is 17 residues. The trim removed 5 bases at V and 1 base at J, leaving 6 bases unmatched. Produced via immunoSEQ multiplex PCR; TCRdb's table is partial and in-frame only. The data contain 92,000 or so clones, roughly four fifths of them seen just once; the ten biggest clones take up 5% to 5.5%. Stated time point: baseline, week 1 (first vaccination visit). As for treatment: pre-vaccination baseline after standard-of-care therapy. Each astrocytoma in the donors was new, WHO grade 3 or 4, IDH1-mutant and ATRX-lost.

This sequence was found in a man aged 35-49 years with glioma. Some clones in this sample may be carry-over from other donors' samples. The sample consisted of PBMCs, taken from a glioma patient treated with radiotherapy, temozolomide or both. The rearrangement uses TRBV5-4 and TRBJ2-3, with TRBD2 matching 14 bases. CDR3 loop: CASRGPGLAGGTDTQYF. The CDR3 DNA reads TGTGCCAGCAGGGGGCCGGGACTAGCGGGGGGCACAGATACGCAGTATTTT. The whole variable domain, filled in from reference TRBV5-4 and TRBJ2-3, reads ETGVTQSPTHLIKTRGQQVTLRCSSQSGHNTVSWYQQALGQGPQFIFQYYREEENGRGNFPPRFSGLQFPNYSSELNVNALELDDSALYLCASRGPGLAGGTDTQYFGPGTRLTVL.